A single sample is the source of the 9 T cell receptor beta chains below, sequenced in a study of T-cell memory formation after mild COVID-19. TCRdb re-derived calls from the 5' RACE reads in MiXCR, one entry per CDR3 protein. The sample records 300,000 to 400,000 distinct CDR3 sequences, more than 15% being singletons. Sequenced input: PBMCs or a T cell subset sorted from them (not recorded which). Every receptor here comes from a young man who had mild COVID-19 (a few samples of this study predate the infection). Cell type and time point are not known.

The chain uses TRBV20-1 and TRBJ1-2; 7 nucleotides line up with TRBD1. CDR3 length: 15 amino acids. Trimming at V came to 0 bases and at J to 0 bases, leaving 4 bases not matched to a gene. Germline lookup yields CDR1 DFQATT and CDR2 SNEGSKA (reference sequence). The CDR3 DNA is TGCAGTGCTAGAGATCTGCAGGGGGCTAACTATGGCTACACCTTC. Protein: CSARDLQGANYGYTF.

The chain employs TRBV5-1 and TRBJ2-3; D is unclear. The CDR3 consists of 15 residues. The V end lost 5 bases, the J end lost 0 bases, and 13 bases lay between the germline ends. Germline V gene data show CDR1 as SGHRS and CDR2 as YFSETQ. CDR3 in amino acids: CASRKQTTSTDTQYF. In DNA form, the CDR3 reads TGCGCCAGCAGAAAACAAACGACTAGCACAGATACGCAGTATTTT.

This clonotype was seen repeatedly, ten times or more. The V call is TRBV30, the J call TRBJ2-7; D is perhaps TRBD2 (6 bases). Trimming pared 3 bases from V and 0 bases from J, leaving 12 bases between. This CDR3 has 14 amino acids. CDR1 and CDR2 (germline): GTSNPN, SVGIG (reference sequence). DNA of the CDR3: TGTGCCTGGAGCCCGGGGGTCTCCTCCTACGAGCAGTACTTC. Translating gives CAWSPGVSSYEQYF.

This chain links TRBV7-9 with TRBJ1-5; D unclear. CDR1 and CDR2 from the germline V gene are SEHNR and FQNEAQ (reference sequence). The CDR3 extends over 16 amino acids. Trimming took off 6 bases at V and 2 bases at J, with 17 bases between the two ends. CDR3 bases: TGTGCCAGCAGTGTCGTTTCCCCTTTAGGCAATCAGCCCCAGCATTTT. This gives the protein CASSVVSPLGNQPQHF.

In this sample, this clonotype turned up a few times. The chain has TRBV25-1 and TRBJ2-7; 9 nucleotides agree with TRBD2. This CDR3 contains 15 residues. Trimming removed 3 bases from V and 0 bases from J; junction bases left unmatched: 3. From germline, CDR1 is MGHDK and CDR2 SYGVNS. The CDR3 reads CASSESGGSSYEQYF. The CDR3 DNA reads as TGTGCCAGCAGTGAGAGCGGGGGGTCCTCCTACGAGCAGTACTTC.

This clonotype was observed a handful of times. The rearrangement joins TRBV2 to TRBJ1-2; D not resolved. Germline lookup yields CDR1 SNHLY and CDR2 FYNNEI. CDR3 length: 14 amino acids. V lost 1 base, J lost 5 bases, and 11 bases lay in between. The CDR3 protein is CASSEGLAYYGYTF. The DNA of the CDR3 is TGTGCCAGCAGTGAAGGACTGGCGTATTATGGCTACACCTTC.

This rearrangement joins TRBV19 to TRBJ1-4; D uncertain. The V gene's germline CDR1 is LNHDA and CDR2 SQIVND (reference sequence). The CDR3 totals 14 residues. The germline V and J ends were trimmed by 4 bases and 2 bases, with 8 bases remaining between them. CDR3 amino acids: CASSTGRTNEKLFF. The CDR3, as DNA: TGTGCCAGTAGTACAGGACGGACTAATGAAAAACTGTTTTTT.

This clonotype turned up a few times. This chain links TRBV7-9 with TRBJ2-5; a weak D match, TRBD2 (5 bases). The V gene's germline CDR1 is SEHNR and CDR2 FQNEAQ (reference sequence). V gave up 5 bases and J gave up 5 bases, with 15 bases separating them. CDR3 size: 14 residues. CDR3 sequence: CASSPPRGQETQYF. The CDR3 coding sequence is TGTGCCAGCAGCCCCCCTCGGGGTCAGGAGACCCAGTACTTC.

V gene TRBV2 combines with J gene TRBJ2-4; 8 bases match TRBD1. Germline V gene data show CDR1 as SNHLY and CDR2 as FYNNEI. V was clipped by 4 bases and J by 6 bases; unmatched bases: 2. This CDR3 has 13 residues. CDR3 in amino acids: CASSVQGGNIQYF. The CDR3 bases are TGTGCCAGCAGTGTACAGGGGGGAAACATTCAGTACTTC.